The clone carrying this TCR beta chain was observed many times. Its antigen is undetermined. Lactation, pregnancy, other autoimmune disease or uncontrolled infection led to exclusion of patients. Each diagnosis was grounded in clinical symptoms, serum thyroxine and TRAb, thyroid ultrasound, and orbital computed tomography. These data are taken from a study of T cells in Graves' hyperthyroidism and ophthalmopathy. Study observations and caveats: A 13 V-J model separated ophthalmopathy from stable hyperthyroidism. Among thyroid clonotypes expanded above 0.001, most also appeared in blood.

What was amplified from RNA transcripts were TCR beta CDR3 regions. RT-PCR in the first round (using the HTBI primer set) targeted the TCR CDR3. TCRdb analysed the multiplex PCR reads with MiXCR anew, one entry per CDR3 protein. There are almost 350,000 distinct CDR3 sequences in the sample; over 15% occur only once, and roughly a sixth lies in the top ten. V lost 0 bases and J lost 8, with 16 bases in between. CDR3 length: 14 amino acids. Germline CDR1 DFQATT, CDR2 SNEGSKA (reference sequence). This TCR came from a woman aged 40 to 55 with Graves' ophthalmopathy. The chain uses TRBV20-1 and TRBJ1-2; D gene unclear. Sequencing was carried out using blood. CDR3 amino acids: CSARDTRDFGGYTF. The CDR3, as DNA: TGCAGTGCTAGAGATACTAGGGATTTTGGGGGCTACACCTTC.